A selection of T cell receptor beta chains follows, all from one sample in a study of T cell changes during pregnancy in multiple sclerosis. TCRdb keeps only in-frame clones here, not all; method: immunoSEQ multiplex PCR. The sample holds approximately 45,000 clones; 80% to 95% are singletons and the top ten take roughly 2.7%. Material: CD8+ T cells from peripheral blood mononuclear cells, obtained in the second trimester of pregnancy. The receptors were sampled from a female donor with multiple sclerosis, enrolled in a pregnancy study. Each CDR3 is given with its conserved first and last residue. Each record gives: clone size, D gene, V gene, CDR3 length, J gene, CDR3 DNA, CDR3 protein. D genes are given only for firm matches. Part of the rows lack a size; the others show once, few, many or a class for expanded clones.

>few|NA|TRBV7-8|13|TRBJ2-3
TGTGCCAGCAGCTCCATGCGGGGAGATACGCAGTATTTT
CASSSMRGDTQYF
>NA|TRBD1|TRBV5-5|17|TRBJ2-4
TGTGCCAGCAGCTTCCACCTCCAGGACAGGGGGGGAAACATTCAGTACTTC
CASSFHLQDRGGNIQYF
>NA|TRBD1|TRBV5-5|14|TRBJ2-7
TGTGCCAGCAGCTCCCCGGGACAGCACTACGAGCAGTACTTC
CASSSPGQHYEQYF
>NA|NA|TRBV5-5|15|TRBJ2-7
TGTGCCAGCAGCTCCAGGGCGGGGCTTCTCTACGAGCAGTACTTC
CASSSRAGLLYEQYF
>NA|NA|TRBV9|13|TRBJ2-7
TGTGCCAGCAGCGCCGGGACAAATACGAAGCAGTACTTC
CASSAGTNTKQYF
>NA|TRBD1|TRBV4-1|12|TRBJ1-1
TGCGCCAGCAGCCCCGGGACAGGGGAAGCTTTCTTT
CASSPGTGEAFF
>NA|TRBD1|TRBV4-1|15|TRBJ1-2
TGCGCCAGCAGCCAAGCCCCCGGACAGGGGAGAGGCTACACCTTC
CASSQAPGQGRGYTF
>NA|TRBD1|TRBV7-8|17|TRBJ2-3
TGTGCCAGCAGCCCACTGACAGGGGCTTTGAGCACAGATACGCAGTATTTT
CASSPLTGALSTDTQYF
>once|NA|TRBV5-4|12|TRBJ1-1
TGTGCCAGCAGCTTGGGCACGACAGAAGCTTTCTTT
CASSLGTTEAFF
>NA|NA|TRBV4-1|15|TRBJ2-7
TGCGCCAGCAGCCAAGAGGGGACAAACTCCTACGAGCAGTACTTC
CASSQEGTNSYEQYF
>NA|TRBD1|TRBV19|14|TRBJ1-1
TGTGCCAGTAGTATCACAGTACAGGGGGCTGACGCTTTCTTT
CASSITVQGADAFF
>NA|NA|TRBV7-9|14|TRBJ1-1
TGTGCCAGCAGCTTTGGGGCCGAGAACACTGAAGCTTTCTTT
CASSFGAENTEAFF
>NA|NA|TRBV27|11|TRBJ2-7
TGTGCCAGCAGTCAGGGGCCCGAGCAGTACTTC
CASSQGPEQYF
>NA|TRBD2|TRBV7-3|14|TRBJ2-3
TGTGCCAGCAGCTCGGGACTAGCTCTGGATACGCAGTATTTT
CASSSGLALDTQYF
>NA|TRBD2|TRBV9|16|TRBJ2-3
TGTGCCAGCAGCTCGCCGACTAGCGGGGACACAGATACGCAGTATTTT
CASSSPTSGDTDTQYF
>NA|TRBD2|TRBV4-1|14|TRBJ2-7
TGCGCCAGCAGCCTAGCGGGGGGGCTGAACGAGCAGTACTTC
CASSLAGGLNEQYF
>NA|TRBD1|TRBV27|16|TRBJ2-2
TGTGCCAGCAGTTCCTTGAATACTAGGGGGCCCGGGGAGCTGTTTTTT
CASSSLNTRGPGELFF
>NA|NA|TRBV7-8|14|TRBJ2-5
TGTGCCTCCAGAGGTTCCCCGGAGTTAGAGACCCAGTACTTC
CASRGSPELETQYF
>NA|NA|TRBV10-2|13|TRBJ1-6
TGCGCCAGCAGTGACACGAGTAGATCACCCCTCCACTTT
CASSDTSRSPLHF
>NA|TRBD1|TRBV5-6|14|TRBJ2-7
TGTGCCAGCAGCCGGGGACAGGGGTTGAGGGAGCAGTACTTC
CASSRGQGLREQYF
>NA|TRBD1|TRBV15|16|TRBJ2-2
TGTGCCACCAGCAGAGTACCGGGACAGGCCTCCGGGGAGCTGTTTTTT
CATSRVPGQASGELFF
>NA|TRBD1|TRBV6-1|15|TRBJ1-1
TGTGCCAGCACCCAGATACAGGGGGCCTCCACTGAAGCTTTCTTT
CASTQIQGASTEAFF
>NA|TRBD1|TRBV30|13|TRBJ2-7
TGTGCCTTAATTACAGGGGGCGGCTACGAGCAGTACTTC
CALITGGGYEQYF
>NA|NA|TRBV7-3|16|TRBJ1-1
TGTGCCAGCAGCTATATAAGAAGCAGGGGATCCACTGAAGCTTTCTTT
CASSYIRSRGSTEAFF